Sequencing of this TCR beta chain was carried out in a study of blood T cell repertoires in COVID-19. As for the study in general: The study drew acute and convalescent COVID-19 samples from the United States, Italy and Spain.

Only in-frame clones appear in the TCRdb table, and some are missing; sequencing was by immunoSEQ multiplex PCR. Counted here are 110,000 to 150,000 clones, over 75% occurring once; the ten biggest clones make up about two fifths. This clone was detected only a few times. The V and J ends lost 5 bases and 3 bases, in that order; junction bases with no gene match: 9. The CDR3 spans 16 residues. Per the germline V gene, CDR1 is ENHRY and CDR2 is SYGVKD. The material sequenced was peripheral blood. The TCR originated in a human donor in a cohort sampled during active COVID-19. The chain couples TRBV10-3 to TRBJ2-1, with TRBD1 matching 8 bases. CDR3 protein: CAISLSGGIDYNEQFF. The CDR3 DNA follows: TGTGCCATCAGTCTTTCAGGGGGCATCGACTACAATGAGCAGTTCTTC.